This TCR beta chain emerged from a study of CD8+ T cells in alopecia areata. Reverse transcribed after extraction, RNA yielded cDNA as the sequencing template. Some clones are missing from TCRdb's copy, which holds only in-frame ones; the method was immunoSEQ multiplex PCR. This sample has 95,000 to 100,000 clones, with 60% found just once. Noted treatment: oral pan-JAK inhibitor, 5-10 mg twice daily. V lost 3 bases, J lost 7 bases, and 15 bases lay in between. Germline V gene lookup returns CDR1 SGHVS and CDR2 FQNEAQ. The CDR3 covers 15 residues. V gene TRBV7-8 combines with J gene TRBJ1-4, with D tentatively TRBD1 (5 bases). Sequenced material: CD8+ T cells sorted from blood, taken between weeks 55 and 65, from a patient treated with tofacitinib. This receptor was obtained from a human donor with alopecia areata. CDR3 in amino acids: CASSLVVPGREKLFF. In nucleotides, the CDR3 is TGTGCCAGCAGCTTGGTGGTACCGGGGCGTGAAAAACTGTTTTTT.